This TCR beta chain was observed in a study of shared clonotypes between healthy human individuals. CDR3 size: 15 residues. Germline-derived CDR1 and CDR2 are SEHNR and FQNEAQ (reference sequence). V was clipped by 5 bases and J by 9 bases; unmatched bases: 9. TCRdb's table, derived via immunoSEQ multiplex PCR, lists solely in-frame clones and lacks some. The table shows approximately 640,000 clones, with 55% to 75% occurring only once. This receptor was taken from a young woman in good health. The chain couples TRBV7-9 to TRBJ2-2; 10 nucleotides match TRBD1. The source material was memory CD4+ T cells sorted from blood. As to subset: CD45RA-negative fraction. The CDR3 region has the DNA TGTGCCAGCAGCACCGGGACAGGGGAGTCCAGGGAGCTGTTTTTT. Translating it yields CASSTGTGESRELFF.